This T cell receptor (beta chain) was identified during a study of T cells in Graves' hyperthyroidism and ophthalmopathy. This clonotype was detected only a few times. TCR beta CDR3 sequences were amplified from RNA transcripts. HTBI primers were the set used in a first-round RT-PCR of the TCR CDR3. TCRdb redid the calling of the multiplex PCR reads with MiXCR, one entry per CDR3 protein. The sample holds under 750,000 distinct CDR3 sequences, 18% seen once. The V end was cut by 0 bases, the J end by 3 bases, with 21 bases between. Germline CDR1 reads DFQATT; CDR2 reads SNEGSKA (reference sequence). This CDR3 is built from 18 residues.

The source is a woman aged 45-60 years with Graves' hyperthyroidism that later progressed to Graves' ophthalmopathy. Sequencing was performed on blood. The gene calls are TRBV20-1 and TRBJ2-1; D may correspond to TRBD1 or TRBD2 (5 bases each). CDR3 sequence (DNA): TGCAGTGCTAGAGATGGAGGTAGTTTGGGGGACCACTACAATGAGCAGTTCTTC. Protein product: CSARDGGSLGDHYNEQFF.